This T cell receptor beta chain comes out of a study of cytomegalovirus exposure and HLA in healthy donors. CDR1 is SNHLY, CDR2 FYNNEI, per germline. Trimming took off 7 bases at V and 4 bases at J, with 13 bases between the two ends. The CDR3 runs to 13 residues. On this clone itself: Its cognate antigen is unknown.

60 Vbeta and 13 Jbeta primers were used in PCR. TCRdb's copy holds only in-frame clones and misses some; the assay was immunoSEQ multiplex PCR. The table shows approximately 140,000 clones, with about 60% occurring only once. Whole-study results and caveats: Most of the CMV-associated TCR beta chains (in a later analysis) appeared to be HLA-restricted.

The sequenced material came from PBMCs. The chain carries TRBV2 and TRBJ1-1; possible D gene TRBD1, 6 bases. The TCR was taken from a woman aged 60-75 years in good health and CMV-seropositive. CDR3 protein: CASNGQGFTEAFF. For the CDR3, the DNA is TGTGCCAGCAATGGTCAGGGGTTCACTGAAGCTTTCTTT.